One sample yielded the 19 T cell receptor beta chains listed below, sequenced in a study of T cell responses to AZD1222 COVID-19 vaccine. Sequencing was performed with immunoSEQ multiplex PCR; in TCRdb, only in-frame clones are kept and a portion is missing. Of 250,000 to 300,000 clones in the sample, 90% to 95% are singletons; the top ten hold around 0.57%. Sequences were derived from peripheral blood, sampled 28 days after the second AZD1222 dose. Receptors originate from an adult who received the AZD1222 COVID-19 vaccine.

This chain links TRBV28 with TRBJ1-1, with a tentative D call TRBD1 (5 bases). The CDR3 is 16 amino acids. The V gene lost 3 bases and the J gene lost 1 base, with 15 bases spanning the gap. Germline V gene lookup returns CDR1 MDHEN and CDR2 SYDVKM. CDR3 nucleotides: TGTGCCAGCAGTTTGACTAAGGGGCGGAGGAACACTGAAGCTTTCTTT. It is translated as CASSLTKGRRNTEAFF.

Only a few counts were recorded for this clone. The chain uses TRBV5-1 and TRBJ2-7, with D uncertain. The germline V gene encodes CDR1 SGHRS and CDR2 YFSETQ. The ends were cut back, 0 bases at V and 3 bases at J, with 10 bases in the middle. This CDR3 is built from 14 residues. In nucleotides, the CDR3 is TGCGCCAGCAGCTTGGGACAAGACATCTACGAGCAGTACTTC. Amino acids: CASSLGQDIYEQYF. Supplemented by reference TRBV5-1 and TRBJ2-7, the full variable domain reads KAGVTQTPRYLIKTRGQQVTLSCSPISGHRSVSWYQQTPGQGLQFLFEYFSETQRNKGNFPGRFSGRQFSNSRSEMNVSTLELGDSALYLCASSLGQDIYEQYFGPGTRLTVT.

V usage is TRBV28 and J usage is TRBJ1-1; a possible D gene is TRBD1 (5 bases). From germline, CDR1 is MDHEN and CDR2 SYDVKM. Trimming removed 8 bases from V and 3 bases from J, with 13 bases in between. CDR3 length: 13 residues. CDR3: CASWADRYTEAFF. The CDR3 DNA is TGTGCCAGCTGGGCAGACAGATACACTGAAGCTTTCTTT.

The genes are TRBV19 and TRBJ1-4; 7 positions match TRBD1. V was pared by 8 bases and J by 7 bases, with 10 bases of the junction left unmatched. The CDR3 totals 14 residues. The germline gives CDR1 LNHDA, CDR2 SQIVND (reference sequence). The CDR3 is CASSPSGTAEKLFF. CDR3 DNA: TGTGCCAGTTCACCCTCCGGGACAGCTGAAAAACTGTTTTTT.

This chain uses TRBV18 with TRBJ2-2, with no clear D. The CDR3 has 15 amino acids. Germline-derived CDR1 and CDR2 are KGHSH and LQKENI. Trimming removed 3 bases at V and 1 base at J, with 9 bases between. DNA of the CDR3: TGTGCCAGCTCACCGCGTAATGGGAACACCGGGGAGCTGTTTTTT. Translated: CASSPRNGNTGELFF.

This chain connects TRBV27 to TRBJ1-1; D is undetermined. Germline CDR1 and CDR2: MNHEY and SMNVEV (reference sequence). The CDR3 length is 14 residues. The ends were cut back, 2 bases at V and 1 base at J, with 8 bases in the middle. DNA for the CDR3: TGTGCCAGCAGTTTAGCCCCGACGAACACTGAAGCTTTCTTT. Its translation is CASSLAPTNTEAFF.

The rearrangement links TRBV7-8 to TRBJ2-7; 10 bases agree with TRBD2. Trimming at V came to 2 bases and at J to 2 bases, leaving 12 bases not matched to a gene. The germline gives CDR1 SGHVS, CDR2 FQNEAQ. The CDR3 covers 18 residues. CDR3 bases: TGTGCCAGCAGCTTATTCGGACTAGCGGCCCCTGGCACCTACGAGCAGTACTTC. Amino acids: CASSLFGLAAPGTYEQYF.

This chain uses TRBV6-5 with TRBJ1-2, with 8 bases matching TRBD1. The CDR3 totals 14 residues. Trimming removed 6 bases from V and 7 bases from J; junction bases left unmatched: 10. Germline values: CDR1 MNHEY, CDR2 SVGAGI. CDR3 DNA: TGTGCCAGCAGGCGGACAGGGTCCCCTATTGGCTACACCTTC. Translated, it gives CASRRTGSPIGYTF.

As regards this clone: One end of the junction varies from germline; a read error may be responsible. The genes are TRBV5-1 and TRBJ1-2; 9 bases are a match to TRBD1. The CDR3 runs 14 residues. Germline CDR1 is SGHRS and CDR2 is YFSETQ. CDR3: CASSSTTGTGINAF. The CDR3 DNA reads as TGCGCCAGCAGCTCGACTACCGGGACAGGGATCAACGCCTTC.

This clone was seen a single time. The V and J genes are TRBV18 and TRBJ1-2; 8 nucleotides agree with TRBD1. Germline CDR1 and CDR2: KGHSH and LQKENI. J gave up 8 bases and V 0 bases, and 17 bases lay outside the gene matches. This CDR3 is built from 18 residues. The CDR3 is CASSPPNRGIKFFGGYTF. Here the CDR3 DNA reads TGTGCCAGCTCACCACCGAACAGGGGGATCAAATTTTTCGGGGGCTACACCTTC.

The genes are TRBV2 and TRBJ1-1; possible D gene TRBD1, 5 bases. This CDR3 has 15 residues. The ends were cut back, 2 bases at V and 0 bases at J, with 10 bases in the middle. Germline V gives CDR1 SNHLY, CDR2 FYNNEI. For the CDR3, the DNA is TGTGCCAGCAGTGAACAGGGATATATGAACACTGAAGCTTTCTTT. It yields the protein CASSEQGYMNTEAFF.

The chain carries TRBV9 and TRBJ2-2; possible D gene TRBD2, 7 bases. The CDR3 totals 16 residues. Germline CDR1 is SGDLS and CDR2 is YYNGEE. Trimming left V 3 bases short and J 0 bases short, with 12 bases between. CDR3 region: CASSEGGGANTGELFF. The CDR3 DNA reads as TGTGCCAGCAGCGAAGGCGGGGGCGCGAACACCGGGGAGCTGTTTTTT.

V usage is TRBV2 and J usage is TRBJ2-7; 9 bases are shared with TRBD1. CDR1 is SNHLY and CDR2 is FYNNEI in the germline V gene. The CDR3 loop spans 16 amino acids. V dropped 5 bases and J dropped 0; count of bases not matched to a gene: 8. The CDR3 reads CASSSPGTGSSYEQYF. CDR3 DNA sequence: TGTGCCAGCAGTTCCCCTGGGACAGGGAGCTCCTACGAGCAGTACTTC.

The chain has TRBV9 and TRBJ1-1; D is unclear. The V gene's germline CDR1 is SGDLS and CDR2 YYNGEE. V gave up 6 bases and J gave up 1 base, with 19 bases separating them. The CDR3 length is 16 residues. The CDR3 spells CASTPGPGWPNTEAFF. CDR3 nucleotide sequence: TGTGCCAGCACTCCAGGTCCCGGGTGGCCGAACACTGAAGCTTTCTTT.

The chain recombines TRBV7-2 with TRBJ1-2, with TRBD1 as a possible D gene (5 bases). Germline V gene lookup returns CDR1 SGHTA and CDR2 FQGNSA. This CDR3 region has 15 residues. Trimming stripped 2 bases from V and 8 bases from J, with 18 bases between. The CDR3 DNA reads as TGTGCCAGCAGCTTAAATCCAGGCAGGGCGGCCGGCTACACCTTC. Its translation: CASSLNPGRAAGYTF.

The V call is TRBV27, the J call TRBJ2-7, with 8 bases identical to TRBD2. J was trimmed by 3 bases and V by 2 bases; bases with no gene match: 15. This CDR3 comprises 18 residues. The germline V gene encodes CDR1 MNHEY and CDR2 SMNVEV (reference sequence). As DNA, the CDR3 is TGTGCCAGCAGTTTACCTCCGCCGGGAGGGCGGAAATACTACGAGCAGTACTTC. Residues: CASSLPPPGGRKYYEQYF.

The gene calls are TRBV9 and TRBJ2-2; the D gene is possibly TRBD1 (6 bases). This CDR3 region has 16 residues. CDR1 SGDLS and CDR2 YYNGEE come from the germline V gene. V lost 4 bases and J 6 bases, leaving 19 bases between the germline ends. The CDR3 protein is CASSSYRVLTPGELFF. As DNA, the CDR3 is TGTGCCAGCAGCTCCTACAGGGTACTAACCCCCGGGGAGCTGTTTTTT.

This clone was observed a single time. V and J are TRBV5-4 and TRBJ2-6; unclear D gene. CDR3 length equals 13 residues. The germline CDR1 and CDR2 sequences are SGHNT and YYREEE (reference sequence). The V end lost 5 bases, the J end lost 3 bases, and 6 bases lay between the germline ends. The CDR3 coding sequence is TGTGCCAGCAGTCCGGGTGGGGCCAACGTCCTGACTTTC. Amino acid sequence: CASSPGGANVLTF. Complete variable domain (other parts from reference TRBV5-4 and TRBJ2-6): ETGVTQSPTHLIKTRGQQVTLRCSSQSGHNTVSWYQQALGQGPQFIFQYYREEENGRGNFPPRFSGLQFPNYSSELNVNALELDDSALYLCASSPGGANVLTFGAGSRLTVL.

The J gene is TRBJ1-4, the V gene TRBV2; D is ambiguous. This CDR3 has 14 residues. Germline CDR1 is SNHLY and CDR2 is FYNNEI. V dropped 4 bases and J dropped 12 bases, with 18 bases sitting between them. The DNA of the CDR3 is TGTGCCAGCAGTGCCCTAGGACCTTATGGGGAACTGTTTTTT. It codes for CASSALGPYGELFF.